Presented here are 14 T cell receptor beta chains from one specimen sequenced in a study of identifying expanded T cells in peripheral blood. Assay used: immunoSEQ multiplex PCR; TCRdb lists only in-frame clones, some missing. The sample has some 100,000 clones, over 70% seen once. The sample comprised blood. Source of these receptors: a person aged 18 to 70 in good health.

In this sample, this clone turned up once. The chain is built from TRBV30 and TRBJ1-1; 11 positions match TRBD1. The V gene end was trimmed by 3 bases and the J gene end by 6 bases; junction bases not matched to a gene: 6. The CDR3 is made up of 14 amino acids. CDR1 and CDR2 (germline): GTSNPN, SVGIG (reference sequence). The CDR3 DNA is TGTGCCTGGAGGAAGTTGGGACAGGGGGCTGAAGCTTTCTTT. Translating it yields CAWRKLGQGAEAFF.

V gene TRBV4-1 combines with J gene TRBJ2-3; D is possibly TRBD2 (7 bases). With 1 base removed from V and 4 bases from J, the gap between germline ends came to 15 bases. Germline values: CDR1 MGHRA, CDR2 YSYEKL. This CDR3 has 16 residues. The CDR3 reads CASSQARGARADTQYF. DNA for the CDR3: TGCGCCAGCAGCCAAGCCCGGGGGGCCAGGGCAGATACGCAGTATTTT.

V is TRBV5-1 and J is TRBJ2-3; possibly TRBD1 for D (5 bases). Trimming shortened V by 0 bases and J by 2 bases, and 10 bases separated the two germline ends. The CDR3 consists of 15 residues. Per germline, CDR1 SGHRS and CDR2 YFSETQ. CDR3 bases: TGCGCCAGCAGCTTGGAAGGGGCTCTCACAGATACGCAGTATTTT. Its translation: CASSLEGALTDTQYF.

The V gene is TRBV6-5, the J gene TRBJ1-5; D gene uncertain. Trimming shortened V by 8 bases and J by 4 bases, and 15 bases separated the two germline ends. CDR3 size: 14 residues. Germline V lookup: CDR1 MNHEY, CDR2 SVGAGI. The CDR3 sequence is CASHIWGKNQPQHF. In DNA, the CDR3 is TGTGCCAGCCATATTTGGGGTAAGAATCAGCCCCAGCATTTT.

The chain joins TRBV7-3 to TRBJ2-1; D is uncertain. The V end was cut by 0 bases, the J end by 2 bases, with 8 bases between. CDR1 and CDR2 (germline): SGHTA, FQGTGA. This CDR3 spans 15 amino acids. The CDR3 DNA is TGTGCCAGCAGCTTAACGTCTGGCACCTACAATGAGCAGTTCTTC. It specifies CASSLTSGTYNEQFF.

This sequence joins TRBV9 and TRBJ1-4; D is unclear. The germline V gene encodes CDR1 SGDLS and CDR2 YYNGEE. V was shortened by 0 bases and J by 8 bases, with 14 bases between the two germline ends. This CDR3 comprises 15 residues. CDR3 protein: CASSVEGNSGEKLFF. The CDR3, as DNA: TGTGCCAGCAGCGTAGAAGGGAATTCCGGGGAAAAACTGTTTTTT.

The rearrangement joins TRBV19 to TRBJ2-7; no clear D. Between the trimmed V and J ends, which lost 4 bases and 8 bases, there was a span of 9 bases. Germline V lookup: CDR1 LNHDA, CDR2 SQIVND (reference sequence). This CDR3 region has 11 residues. The CDR3 protein is CASSKGAQQYF. The DNA for the CDR3 is TGTGCCAGTAGTAAAGGAGCCCAGCAGTACTTC.

The gene calls are TRBV5-1 and TRBJ1-6, with D tentatively TRBD1 (5 bases). Trimming shortened V by 9 bases and J by 9 bases, and 16 bases separated the two germline ends. The CDR3 has 13 amino acids. The germline V gene has CDR1 SGHRS and CDR2 YFSETQ. CDR3 protein: CATSTEGSSPLHF. The DNA for the CDR3 is TGCGCCACCTCGACAGAGGGTAGTTCACCCCTCCACTTT.

The chain is built from TRBV7-2 and TRBJ2-7; no clear D gene. There are 13 residues in the CDR3. Germline loops: CDR1 SGHTA, CDR2 FQGNSA. Trimming left V 2 bases short and J 0 bases short, with 5 bases between. The CDR3 bases are TGTGCCAGCAGCTTATTGCCCTCCTACGAGCAGTACTTC. Amino acids: CASSLLPSYEQYF.

This chain uses TRBV12-5 with TRBJ2-1; 7 bases align to TRBD2. CDR3 size: 18 residues. Germline V gives CDR1 LGHNT, CDR2 FRNRAP. V dropped 0 bases and J dropped 5; count of bases not matched to a gene: 13. CDR3 sequence (DNA): TGTGCTAGTGGTTTGGTACCGGGAAGGACTAGTGTCGACAATGAGCAGTTCTTC. This encodes CASGLVPGRTSVDNEQFF.

The chain joins TRBV18 to TRBJ2-3; D is unclear. The germline CDR1 and CDR2 sequences are KGHSH and LQKENI. Trimming took off 2 bases at V and 1 base at J, with 4 bases between the two ends. This CDR3 spans 13 amino acids. CDR3 residues: CASSPDGTDTQYF. The CDR3, as DNA: TGTGCCAGCTCACCAGACGGCACAGATACGCAGTATTTT.

The CDR3 loop reads CASSQSGGYTF. In DNA, the CDR3 is TGTGCCAGCAGTCAGTCGGGGGGCTACACCTTC. This rearrangement joins TRBV14 to TRBJ1-2, with no clear D. The CDR3 is 11 residues long. Germline values: CDR1 SGHDN, CDR2 FVKESK. With 6 bases removed from V and 8 bases from J, the gap between germline ends came to 10 bases.

The CDR3 is CASSVVGMGGSDGYTF. In DNA form, the CDR3 reads TGTGCCAGCAGCGTAGTGGGCATGGGGGGGAGCGATGGCTACACCTTC. The rearrangement joins TRBV9 to TRBJ1-2; the D gene is possibly TRBD1 (5 bases). Germline V gene sequence: CDR1 SGDLS, CDR2 YYNGEE. The V end lost 0 bases, the J end lost 6 bases, and 18 bases lay between the germline ends. The CDR3 contains 16 residues.

The chain carries TRBV7-2 and TRBJ2-6, with D perhaps matching TRBD1 (6 bases). V was pared by 0 bases and J by 0 bases, with 9 bases between. Germline V gene data show CDR1 as SGHTA and CDR2 as FQGNSA. There are 17 residues in the CDR3. The CDR3 protein is CASSLAPRGSGANVLTF. The CDR3 coding sequence is TGTGCCAGCAGCTTAGCGCCCAGGGGCTCTGGGGCCAACGTCCTGACTTTC. Combining the CDR3 with reference TRBV7-2 and TRBJ2-6 gives the whole variable domain GAGVSQSPSNKVTEKGKDVELRCDPISGHTALYWYRQSLGQGLEFLIYFQGNSAPDKSGLPSDRFSAERTGGSVSTLTIQRTQQEDSAVYLCASSLAPRGSGANVLTFGAGSRLTVL.